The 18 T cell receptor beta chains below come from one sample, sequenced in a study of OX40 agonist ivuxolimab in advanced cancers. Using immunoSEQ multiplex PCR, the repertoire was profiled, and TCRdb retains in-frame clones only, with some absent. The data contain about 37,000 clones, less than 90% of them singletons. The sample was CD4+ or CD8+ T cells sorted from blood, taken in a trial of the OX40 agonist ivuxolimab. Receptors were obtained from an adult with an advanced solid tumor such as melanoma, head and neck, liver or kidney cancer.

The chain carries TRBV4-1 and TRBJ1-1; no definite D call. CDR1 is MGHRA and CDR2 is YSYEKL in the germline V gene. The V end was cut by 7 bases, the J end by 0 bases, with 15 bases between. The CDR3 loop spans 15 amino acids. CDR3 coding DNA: TGCGCCAGCACCCAGCGGCCGGATGTGAACACTGAAGCTTTCTTT. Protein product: CASTQRPDVNTEAFF.

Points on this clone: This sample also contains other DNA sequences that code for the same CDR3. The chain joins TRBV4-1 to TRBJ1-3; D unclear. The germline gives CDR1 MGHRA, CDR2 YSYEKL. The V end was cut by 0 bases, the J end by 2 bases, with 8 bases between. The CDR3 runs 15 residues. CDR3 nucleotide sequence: TGCGCCAGCAGCCAAGATCGGACTGCTGGAAACACCATATATTTT. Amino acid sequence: CASSQDRTAGNTIYF.

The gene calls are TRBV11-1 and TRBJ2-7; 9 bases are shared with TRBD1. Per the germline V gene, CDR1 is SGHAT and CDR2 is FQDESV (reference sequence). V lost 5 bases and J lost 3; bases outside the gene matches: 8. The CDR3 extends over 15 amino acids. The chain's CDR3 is CASSLRDRVSYEQYF. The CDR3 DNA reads TGTGCCAGCAGCCTCAGGGACAGGGTGAGCTACGAGCAGTACTTC.

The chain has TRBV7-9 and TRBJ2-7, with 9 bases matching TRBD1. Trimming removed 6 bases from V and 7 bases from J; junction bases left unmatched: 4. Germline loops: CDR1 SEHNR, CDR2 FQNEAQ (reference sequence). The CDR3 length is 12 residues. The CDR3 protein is CASRGTGREQYF. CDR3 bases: TGTGCCAGCAGAGGGACAGGGAGGGAGCAGTACTTC.

For the CDR3, the DNA is TGTGCCAGCAGTTACGCGGGACAGGGGAACGGTATCGTAACTTTCTTT. Translated: CASSYAGQGNGIVTFF. J is TRBJ1-1 and V is TRBV6-5; 10 bases are a match to TRBD1. The CDR3 consists of 16 residues. Per germline, CDR1 MNHEY and CDR2 SVGAGI. V was clipped by 2 bases and J by 12 bases; unmatched bases: 15.

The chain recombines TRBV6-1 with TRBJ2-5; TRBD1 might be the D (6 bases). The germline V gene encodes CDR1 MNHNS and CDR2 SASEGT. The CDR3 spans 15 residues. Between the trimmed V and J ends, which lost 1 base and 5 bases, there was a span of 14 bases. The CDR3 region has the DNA TGTGCCAGCAGTGAAGGGACAGCCAACGGGGAGACCCAGTACTTC. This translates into CASSEGTANGETQYF.

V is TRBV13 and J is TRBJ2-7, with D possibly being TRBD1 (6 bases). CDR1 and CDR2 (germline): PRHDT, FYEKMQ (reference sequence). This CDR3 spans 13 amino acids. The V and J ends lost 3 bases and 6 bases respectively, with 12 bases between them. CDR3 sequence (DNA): TGTGCCAGCAGCTTCCAGGACAGCAGCGAGCAGTACTTC. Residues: CASSFQDSSEQYF.

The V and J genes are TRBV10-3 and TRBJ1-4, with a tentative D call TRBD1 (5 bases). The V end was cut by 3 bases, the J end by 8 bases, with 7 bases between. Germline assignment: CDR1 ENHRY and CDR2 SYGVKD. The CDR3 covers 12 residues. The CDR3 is CAISDSGEKLFF. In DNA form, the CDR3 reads TGTGCCATCAGTGACTCAGGGGAAAAACTGTTTTTT.

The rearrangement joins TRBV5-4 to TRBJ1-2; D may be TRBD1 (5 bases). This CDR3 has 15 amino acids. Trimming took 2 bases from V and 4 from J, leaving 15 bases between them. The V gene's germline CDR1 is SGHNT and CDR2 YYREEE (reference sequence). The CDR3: CASSFRGALFYGYTF. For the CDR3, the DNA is TGTGCCAGCAGCTTTAGAGGGGCCCTTTTCTATGGCTACACCTTC.

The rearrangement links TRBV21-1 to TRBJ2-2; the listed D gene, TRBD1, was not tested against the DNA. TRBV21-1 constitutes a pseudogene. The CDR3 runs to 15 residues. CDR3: CASSRADRGTGELFF. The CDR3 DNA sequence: TGTGCCAGCAGCAGGGCGGACAGGGGCACCGGGGAGCTGTTTTTT.

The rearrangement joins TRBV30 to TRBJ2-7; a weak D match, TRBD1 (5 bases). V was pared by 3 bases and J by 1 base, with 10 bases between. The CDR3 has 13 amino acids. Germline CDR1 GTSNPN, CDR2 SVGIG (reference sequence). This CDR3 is CAWSQGASYEQYF. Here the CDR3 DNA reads TGTGCCTGGAGCCAGGGTGCATCCTACGAGCAGTACTTC.

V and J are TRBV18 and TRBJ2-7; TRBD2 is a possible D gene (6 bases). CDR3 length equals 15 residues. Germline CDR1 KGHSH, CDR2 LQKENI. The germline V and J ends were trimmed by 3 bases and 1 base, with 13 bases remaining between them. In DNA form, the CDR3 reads TGTGCCAGCTCACCGCGGGGCGCCGGGTCCTACGAGCAGTACTTC. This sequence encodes CASSPRGAGSYEQYF.

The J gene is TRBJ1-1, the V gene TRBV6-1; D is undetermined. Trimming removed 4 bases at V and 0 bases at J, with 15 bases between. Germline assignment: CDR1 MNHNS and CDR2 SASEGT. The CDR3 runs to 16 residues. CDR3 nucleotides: TGTGCCAGCAGTGTCCACGTCACAGCCGTGAACACTGAAGCTTTCTTT. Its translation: CASSVHVTAVNTEAFF.

CDR3 sequence reads: CASSVVAGANVLTF. The CDR3 bases are TGTGCCAGTAGTGTAGTCGCTGGGGCCAACGTCCTGACTTTC. J is TRBJ2-6 and V is TRBV19; D call uncertain. CDR3 length: 14 residues. Germline-derived CDR1 and CDR2 are LNHDA and SQIVND (reference sequence). With 5 bases removed from V and 2 bases from J, the gap between germline ends came to 7 bases. Complete variable domain (other parts from reference TRBV19 and TRBJ2-6): DGGITQSPKYLFRKEGQNVTLSCEQNLNHDAMYWYRQDPGQGLRLIYYSQIVNDFQKGDIAEGYSVSREKKESFPLTVTSAQKNPTAFYLCASSVVAGANVLTFGAGSRLTVL.

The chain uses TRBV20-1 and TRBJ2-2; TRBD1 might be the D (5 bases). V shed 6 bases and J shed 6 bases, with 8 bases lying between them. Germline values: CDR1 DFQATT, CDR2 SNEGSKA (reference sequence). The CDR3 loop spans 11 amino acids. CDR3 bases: TGCAGTGCGTTCAGGGCCGGGGAGCTGTTTTTT. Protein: CSAFRAGELFF.

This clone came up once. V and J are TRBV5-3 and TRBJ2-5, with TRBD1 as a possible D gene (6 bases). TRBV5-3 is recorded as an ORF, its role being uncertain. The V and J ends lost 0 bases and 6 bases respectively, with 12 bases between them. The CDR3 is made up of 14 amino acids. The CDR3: CARSLDRVFKTQYF. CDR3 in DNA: TGTGCCAGAAGCTTGGACAGGGTATTCAAGACCCAGTACTTC.

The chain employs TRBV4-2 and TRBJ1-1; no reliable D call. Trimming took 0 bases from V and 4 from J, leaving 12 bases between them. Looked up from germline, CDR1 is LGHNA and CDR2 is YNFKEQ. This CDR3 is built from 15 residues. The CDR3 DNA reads TGTGCCAGCAGCCAAGAGGTGGGAGTCGGCACTGAAGCTTTCTTT. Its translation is CASSQEVGVGTEAFF.

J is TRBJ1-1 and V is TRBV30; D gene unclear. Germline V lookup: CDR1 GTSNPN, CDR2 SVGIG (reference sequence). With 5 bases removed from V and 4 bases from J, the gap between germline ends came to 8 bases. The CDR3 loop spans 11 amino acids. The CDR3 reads CAWLPGTEAFF. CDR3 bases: TGTGCCTGGCTCCCAGGCACTGAAGCTTTCTTT. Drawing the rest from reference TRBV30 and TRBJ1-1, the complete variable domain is SQTIHQWPATLVQPVGSPLSLECTVEGTSNPNLYWYRQAAGRGLQLLFYSVGIGQISSEVPQNLSASRPQDRQFILSSKKLLLSDSGFYLCAWLPGTEAFFGQGTRLTVV.